These 17 T cell receptor beta chains were all obtained from the same sample, sequenced in a study of shared clonotypes between healthy human individuals. Clones were sequenced by immunoSEQ multiplex PCR, and TCRdb holds only the in-frame ones, with some missing. The top ten hold more than 0.1% of the sample, which has some 2 million clones, around 95% seen once. The sequenced sample was naive CD4+ T cells sorted from blood. Subset in this sample: CD45RA+ positively selected. These receptors all come from a man aged 18 to 35 in good health.

This rearrangement joins TRBV7-2 to TRBJ2-2; tentatively, D is TRBD2 (5 bases). The V end lost 5 bases, the J end lost 0 bases, and 16 bases lay between the germline ends. Germline values: CDR1 SGHTA, CDR2 FQGNSA. This CDR3 has 17 residues. The CDR3 sequence: CASSLLALAANTGELFF. CDR3 DNA sequence: TGTGCCAGCAGCCTCCTAGCCCTGGCCGCGAACACCGGGGAGCTGTTTTTT.

This clone was found a few times. The chain links TRBV5-8 to TRBJ2-4; tentatively, D is TRBD2 (5 bases). Trimming pared 3 bases from V and 6 bases from J, leaving 13 bases between. This CDR3 contains 14 residues. The germline gives CDR1 SGHTS, CDR2 YDEGEE. The CDR3 protein is CASSYRGNVNIQYF. As DNA, the CDR3 is TGTGCCAGCAGCTATAGAGGGAATGTAAACATTCAGTACTTC. The full variable domain, rest sourced from reference TRBV5-8 and TRBJ2-4, is EAGVTQSPTHLIKTRGQQATLRCSPISGHTSVYWYQQALGLGLQFLLWYDEGEERNRGNFPPRFSGRQFPNYSSELNVNALELEDSALYLCASSYRGNVNIQYFGAGTRLSVL.

Notes on this clone: Other DNA sequences from this sample encode an identical CDR3 as well. The gene calls are TRBV7-9 and TRBJ2-5; D is possibly TRBD1 or TRBD2 (5 bases each). CDR3 size: 14 residues. With 1 base removed from V and 1 base from J, the gap between germline ends came to 7 bases. Germline V gene data show CDR1 as SEHNR and CDR2 as FQNEAQ (reference sequence). The CDR3 is CASSLDGAQETQYF. In DNA, the CDR3 is TGTGCCAGCAGCTTAGACGGGGCCCAAGAGACCCAGTACTTC.

V gene TRBV7-9 combines with J gene TRBJ1-5, with a tentative D call TRBD1 (5 bases). CDR1 is SEHNR, CDR2 FQNEAQ, per germline (reference sequence). CDR3 length: 13 residues. The ends were cut back, 1 base at V and 11 bases at J, with 12 bases in the middle. CDR3: CASSLEGGAAQHF. DNA of the CDR3: TGTGCCAGCAGCTTAGAAGGAGGGGCGGCCCAGCATTTT.

This clone was counted once. This same CDR3 is encoded by further DNA sequences in the sample. The chain carries TRBV5-1 and TRBJ2-7; possibly TRBD1 for D (7 bases). Germline-derived CDR1 and CDR2 are SGHRS and YFSETQ. The CDR3 sequence is 16 residues long. V dropped 4 bases and J dropped 3 bases, with 20 bases sitting between them. The CDR3 nucleotides read TGCGCCAGCAGCCTGGGGGGTCCGGGACAGAACTACGAGCAGTACTTC. Protein sequence: CASSLGGPGQNYEQYF.

The V and J genes are TRBV5-6 and TRBJ2-4; D is uncertain. The V and J ends lost 0 bases and 7 bases respectively, with 5 bases between them. CDR3 length equals 12 residues. Germline CDR1 reads SGHDT; CDR2 reads YYEEEE. The CDR3 region has the DNA TGTGCCAGCAGCTTGGGTTTTAACATTCAGTACTTC. This translates into CASSLGFNIQYF.

The chain recombines TRBV5-1 with TRBJ2-5; 10 bases agree with TRBD1. Losses at the gene ends were 2 bases for V and 5 bases for J; bases not matched to a gene: 6. This CDR3 spans 15 amino acids. Germline values: CDR1 SGHRS, CDR2 YFSETQ. The CDR3 DNA follows: TGCGCCAGCAGCTTCCGACAGGGGGCTGGGGAGACCCAGTACTTC. This encodes CASSFRQGAGETQYF. Full variable domain (remainder filled in from reference TRBV5-1 and TRBJ2-5): KAGVTQTPRYLIKTRGQQVTLSCSPISGHRSVSWYQQTPGQGLQFLFEYFSETQRNKGNFPGRFSGRQFSNSRSEMNVSTLELGDSALYLCASSFRQGAGETQYFGPGTRLLVL.

A note on this clone: One base away lies a much larger clone, so this may be a sequencing read error. At the DNA level, this CDR3 is encoded by other sequences in the same sample as well. The V and J genes are TRBV7-2 and TRBJ2-5; D is unclear. CDR1 and CDR2 from the germline V gene are SGHTA and FQGNSA. Trimming shortened V by 5 bases and J by 1 base, and 2 bases separated the two germline ends. The CDR3 loop spans 11 amino acids. This CDR3 is CASSIQETQYF. As DNA, the CDR3 is TGTGCCAGCAGCATCCAAGAGACCCAGTACTTC.

Note on this clone: One junction end does not reproduce the germline sequence, and a read error may be involved. The rearrangement joins TRBV7-7 to TRBJ1-1; D may be TRBD1 (5 bases). The length of the CDR3 is 18 residues. Germline CDR1 is SSHAT and CDR2 is FNYEAQ (reference sequence). The CDR3 nucleotides read TGTGCTAGCAGCTTGGCGCCGGGGCCTTATACCCCGAACACTGAAGCTTTCTTT. Amino acid sequence: CASSLAPGPYTPNTEAFF.

About this clone itself: A much larger clone lies a single base off, so this may be a read error. Other DNA sequences of this sample code for an identical CDR3. The chain recombines TRBV6-5 with TRBJ2-5; D remains unclear. Germline-derived CDR1 and CDR2 are MNHEY and SVGAGI. With 2 bases removed from V and 5 bases from J, the gap between germline ends came to 3 bases. The CDR3 loop spans 11 amino acids. CDR3 sequence reads: CASSYVETQYF. The CDR3 DNA sequence: TGTGCCAGCAGTTACGTCGAGACCCAGTACTTC.

The V call is TRBV28, the J call TRBJ2-7, with a tentative D call TRBD1 (5 bases). The CDR3 has 13 residues. V lost 2 bases and J 6 bases, leaving 11 bases between the germline ends. CDR1 MDHEN and CDR2 SYDVKM come from the germline V gene. The CDR3 is CASSLQGISEQYF. The CDR3 DNA sequence: TGTGCCAGCAGTTTACAGGGTATTTCCGAGCAGTACTTC.

This clone was seen only once. The genes are TRBV11-2 and TRBJ2-7, with D uncertain. The CDR3 is 14 residues long. The V gene's germline CDR1 is SGHAT and CDR2 FQNNGV. Trimming removed 1 base from V and 3 bases from J, with 10 bases in between. CDR3 in DNA: TGTGCCAGCAGCTTAGTCTCCCAGATCTACGAGCAGTACTTC. Protein sequence: CASSLVSQIYEQYF.

This chain uses TRBV5-1 with TRBJ2-7; 12 bases are shared with TRBD1. The germline V gene has CDR1 SGHRS and CDR2 YFSETQ. V lost 2 bases and J lost 6; bases outside the gene matches: 6. The CDR3 extends over 15 amino acids. The CDR3 region is CASSLSGQGAIEQYF. The CDR3 nucleotides read TGCGCCAGCAGCTTATCGGGACAGGGGGCAATCGAGCAGTACTTC.

The genes are TRBV28 and TRBJ2-7, with 12 positions matching TRBD2. J was trimmed by 6 bases and V by 3 bases; bases with no gene match: 9. Germline V gene sequence: CDR1 MDHEN, CDR2 SYDVKM. This CDR3 contains 16 residues. DNA for the CDR3: TGTGCCAGCAGTTTCCCTAGCGGGGGGGCTTTCTCCGAGCAGTACTTC. Translated: CASSFPSGGAFSEQYF.

The J gene is TRBJ1-2, the V gene TRBV19; TRBD1 matches 12 bases. Unmatched junction bases numbered 5, after V lost 3 bases and J lost 3 bases. Germline lookup yields CDR1 LNHDA and CDR2 SQIVND (reference sequence). This CDR3 region has 16 residues. CDR3 residues: CASSILGQGADYGYTF. The CDR3 DNA follows: TGTGCCAGTAGTATTCTGGGACAGGGGGCGGACTATGGCTACACCTTC. Supplemented by reference TRBV19 and TRBJ1-2, the full variable domain reads DGGITQSPKYLFRKEGQNVTLSCEQNLNHDAMYWYRQDPGQGLRLIYYSQIVNDFQKGDIAEGYSVSREKKESFPLTVTSAQKNPTAFYLCASSILGQGADYGYTFGSGTRLTVV.

A note on this clone: Other DNA sequences within the sample encode an identical CDR3. V and J are TRBV6-5 and TRBJ1-3; D not certain. This CDR3 spans 14 amino acids. CDR1 is MNHEY and CDR2 is SVGAGI in the germline V gene. Trimming cost V 0 bases and J 2 bases, with 5 bases left between them. CDR3 sequence: CASSYSGTGNTIYF. The DNA for the CDR3 is TGTGCCAGCAGTTACTCGGGGACTGGAAACACCATATATTTT.

This chain connects TRBV5-6 to TRBJ2-2; no firm D call. The CDR3 sequence is 14 residues long. Germline V lookup: CDR1 SGHDT, CDR2 YYEEEE. V was cut by 1 base and J by 1 base, with 5 bases left in between. Here the CDR3 reads CASSLIENTGELFF. The CDR3 DNA reads TGTGCCAGCAGCTTGATTGAGAACACCGGGGAGCTGTTTTTT.